Following are 19 T cell receptor beta chains from one sample sequenced in a study of T cells in narcolepsy. Only in-frame clones appear in the TCRdb table, and some are missing; sequencing was by immunoSEQ multiplex PCR. The sample carries around 30,000 clones, around 77% recorded once. The sequenced sample consisted of memory (CD45RA-) CD4+ T cells from blood. The source of these receptors is a human donor in good health.

A few counts support this clone. DNA of the CDR3: TGTGCCAGCACCCCCCTAGCGGGAGGCTACGAGCAGTACTTC. Protein product: CASTPLAGGYEQYF. The rearrangement links TRBV6-5 to TRBJ2-7, with 11 bases lining up with TRBD2. This CDR3 contains 14 residues. CDR1 is MNHEY and CDR2 is SVGAGI in the germline V gene. Germline trimming cut 7 bases from V and 3 bases from J; bases unmatched to any gene: 5.

The J gene is TRBJ2-1, the V gene TRBV7-3; 8 positions match TRBD1. Unmatched junction bases numbered 7, after V lost 5 bases and J lost 4 bases. Germline V CDR1 and CDR2: SGHTA, FQGTGA. The CDR3 totals 15 residues. CDR3 nucleotide sequence: TGTGCCAGCAGCCGAGACAGGGGAGATTACAATGAGCAGTTCTTC. It codes for CASSRDRGDYNEQFF. Variable domain in full (rest from reference TRBV7-3 and TRBJ2-1): GAGVSQTPSNKVTEKGKYVELRCDPISGHTALYWYRQSLGQGPEFLIYFQGTGAADDSGLPNDRFFAVRPEGSVSTLKIQRTERGDSAVYLCASSRDRGDYNEQFFGPGTRLTVL.

The chain employs TRBV6-6 and TRBJ2-7; D possibly uses TRBD1 or TRBD2 (7 bases each). V shed 6 bases and J shed 3 bases, with 18 bases lying between them. This CDR3 is built from 15 residues. Germline CDR1 and CDR2: MNHNY and SVGAGI (reference sequence). The CDR3 DNA reads as TGTGCCAGCAGAAGACAGGGAGCGGGACACTACGAGCAGTACTTC. Translated: CASRRQGAGHYEQYF.

V is TRBV6-5 and J is TRBJ2-1; 11 bases are a match to TRBD2. With 5 bases clipped from V and 4 bases from J, the junction kept 4 bases outside the gene matches. Germline assignment: CDR1 MNHEY and CDR2 SVGAGI. The CDR3 totals 15 residues. DNA of the CDR3: TGTGCCAGCAGTCGAAGACTAGCGGGGTACAATGAGCAGTTCTTC. Translated, it gives CASSRRLAGYNEQFF.

The V and J genes are TRBV7-2 and TRBJ2-1; weak D call: TRBD2 (5 bases). Germline CDR1 is SGHTA and CDR2 is FQGNSA. V lost 6 bases, J lost 3 bases, and 15 bases lay in between. This CDR3 spans 15 amino acids. The CDR3 here is CASSLYEGSYNEQFF. The CDR3 DNA reads as TGTGCCAGCAGTCTTTACGAGGGTAGCTACAATGAGCAGTTCTTC.

The chain employs TRBV4-2 and TRBJ1-4; D is perhaps TRBD1 (5 bases). The length of the CDR3 is 14 residues. Germline loops: CDR1 LGHNA, CDR2 YNFKEQ. Trimming shortened V by 1 base and J by 7 bases, and 10 bases separated the two germline ends. CDR3 sequence reads: CASSQVWGTEKLFF. The DNA of the CDR3 is TGTGCCAGCAGCCAAGTATGGGGGACTGAAAAACTGTTTTTT.

CDR3 bases: TGCGCCAGCAGCCCTGAAGCCCTATACAATGAGCAGTTCTTC. Protein sequence: CASSPEALYNEQFF. The chain joins TRBV5-1 to TRBJ2-1, with unresolved D. The CDR3 sequence is 14 residues long. Germline V gives CDR1 SGHRS, CDR2 YFSETQ. The ends were cut back, 4 bases at V and 4 bases at J, with 12 bases in the middle.

The chain links TRBV7-8 to TRBJ2-4; D possibly matches TRBD1 or TRBD2 (6 bases each). V was cut by 1 base and J by 12 bases, with 13 bases left in between. The CDR3 consists of 13 residues. In germline, CDR1 is SGHVS, CDR2 FQNEAQ. In DNA form, the CDR3 reads TGTGCCAGCAGCTTAGGAGGGACGGGGGCTCAGTACTTC. Translated: CASSLGGTGAQYF.

V and J are TRBV12-5 and TRBJ2-2; D is tentatively TRBD1 or TRBD2 (7 bases each). The CDR3 covers 16 residues. Between the trimmed V and J ends, which lost 5 bases and 1 base, there was a span of 14 bases. The V gene's germline CDR1 is LGHNT and CDR2 FRNRAP. CDR3 sequence reads: CASGMGGTVNTGELFF. DNA for the CDR3: TGTGCTAGTGGTATGGGAGGGACAGTGAACACCGGGGAGCTGTTTTTT. Filled out from reference TRBV12-5 and TRBJ2-2, the complete variable domain reads DARVTQTPRHKVTEMGQEVTMRCQPILGHNTVFWYRQTMMQGLELLAYFRNRAPLDDSGMPKDRFSAEMPDATLATLKIQPSEPRDSAVYFCASGMGGTVNTGELFFGEGSRLTVL.

This rearrangement joins TRBV29-1 to TRBJ1-1; D perhaps matches TRBD1 (5 bases). Germline values: CDR1 SQVTM, CDR2 ANQGSEA. This CDR3 is built from 16 residues. V was pared by 7 bases and J by 5 bases, with 26 bases between. CDR3 region: CSGGSGAKRGGTEAFF. CDR3 nucleotides: TGCAGCGGCGGGAGTGGGGCTAAGCGTGGGGGGACTGAAGCTTTCTTT.

The chain links TRBV5-6 to TRBJ1-4; no firm D call. This CDR3 is 15 amino acids long. V was trimmed by 0 bases and J by 5 bases, leaving 11 bases between them. Germline lookup yields CDR1 SGHDT and CDR2 YYEEEE. CDR3 region: CASSLALGPNEKLFF. The CDR3 bases are TGTGCCAGCAGCTTGGCCTTGGGCCCCAATGAAAAACTGTTTTTT.

The genes are TRBV6-5 and TRBJ2-7; a weak D match, TRBD2 (5 bases). Trimming took off 6 bases at V and 6 bases at J, with 18 bases between the two ends. This CDR3 comprises 14 residues. The germline CDR1 and CDR2 sequences are MNHEY and SVGAGI. CDR3 protein: CASRAGVGVSEQYF. The CDR3 DNA is TGTGCCAGCAGAGCCGGTGTCGGGGTCTCCGAGCAGTACTTC.

The rearrangement joins TRBV30 to TRBJ1-4; no clear D. Deletions cut 3 bases from V and 7 bases from J, with 24 bases between. The CDR3 runs to 17 residues. Per germline, CDR1 GTSNPN and CDR2 SVGIG (reference sequence). CDR3 region: CAWRETYVRDQSEKLFF. CDR3 coding DNA: TGTGCCTGGAGGGAGACTTATGTCCGAGATCAGAGTGAAAAACTGTTTTTT.

This chain links TRBV6-1 with TRBJ1-2, with TRBD1 matching over 7 bases. CDR1 and CDR2 (germline): MNHNS, SASEGT. The V segment lost 6 bases and the J segment 8 bases; nucleotides outside the gene matches: 15. This CDR3 region has 15 residues. Written as DNA, the CDR3 is TGTGCCAGCAGAGCCGCAGGGGGAGGTCGAAGGGGCTACACCTTC. Its translation: CASRAAGGGRRGYTF.

The rearrangement joins TRBV30 to TRBJ2-1; D perhaps matches TRBD1 (5 bases). Germline V CDR1 and CDR2: GTSNPN, SVGIG (reference sequence). The CDR3 has 14 amino acids. V was trimmed by 0 bases and J by 4 bases, leaving 10 bases between them. In nucleotides, the CDR3 is TGTGCCTGGAGTGTCAAGGGGCTATACAATGAGCAGTTCTTC. Its protein is CAWSVKGLYNEQFF.

The chain has TRBV7-8 and TRBJ2-1, with D possibly TRBD2 on 5 matching bases. Germline V gene data show CDR1 as SGHVS and CDR2 as FQNEAQ. With 1 base removed from V and 5 bases from J, the gap between germline ends came to 15 bases. The length of the CDR3 is 16 residues. CDR3 residues: CASSLGRTGNHNEQFF. The CDR3 DNA sequence: TGTGCCAGCAGCTTAGGGCGTACCGGGAACCACAATGAGCAGTTCTTC.

The chain carries TRBV18 and TRBJ2-3; weak D call: TRBD2 (5 bases). In germline, CDR1 is KGHSH, CDR2 LQKENI. Trimming cost V 3 bases and J 1 base, with 11 bases left between them. The CDR3 length is 15 residues. The CDR3 DNA reads as TGTGCCAGCTCACCCGAGAGGGTTGGCACAGATACGCAGTATTTT. Translated, it gives CASSPERVGTDTQYF.

The gene calls are TRBV2 and TRBJ2-6; D gene ambiguous. The CDR3 consists of 15 residues. V lost 3 bases and J 0 bases, leaving 6 bases between the germline ends. Germline CDR1 reads SNHLY; CDR2 reads FYNNEI. DNA for the CDR3: TGTGCCAGCAGTGATTTTGGCTCTGGGGCCAACGTCCTGACTTTC. It is translated as CASSDFGSGANVLTF.

This rearrangement joins TRBV10-3 to TRBJ2-2; the D gene is possibly TRBD1 (6 bases). Trimming cost V 7 bases and J 6 bases, with 15 bases left between them. CDR1 is ENHRY, CDR2 SYGVKD, per germline. The CDR3 loop spans 14 amino acids. CDR3 in amino acids: CAITKTGEAGELFF. The CDR3 DNA follows: TGTGCCATCACTAAGACAGGCGAAGCCGGGGAGCTGTTTTTT.